The rows below give T cell receptor beta chains drawn from one sample of a study of blood T cell repertoires in COVID-19. Here immunoSEQ multiplex PCR was the method, and the copy in TCRdb shows in-frame clones only, minus some. This table holds about 120,000 clones, approximately 81% found once. Sequencing was done on a sample of peripheral blood. These receptors originate from a man in his forties with active or convalescent COVID-19. CDR3s include the opening cysteine and the closing phenylalanine or tryptophan.

j_call v_call cdr3_aa
TRBJ2-3 TRBV7-6 CASSAPGRQYF
TRBJ2-1 TRBV19 CASSQTGGAYNEQFF
TRBJ1-4 TRBV18 CASSMDRGDEKLFF
TRBJ1-5 TRBV30 CAWSVSAGGNQPQHF
TRBJ1-1 TRBV5-1 CASSPSGIEAFF
TRBJ1-4 TRBV2 CATQRGTSNEKLFF
TRBJ1-4 TRBV10-1 CASSESLSANEKLFF
TRBJ1-6 TRBV27 CASTDRHSPLHF
TRBJ2-6 TRBV18 CASSPRGLGANVLTF
TRBJ1-2 TRBV11-2 CASSTHADRGYGYTF
TRBJ2-2 TRBV10-1 CASTPGPGELFF
TRBJ2-6 TRBV4-3 CASSQPPYGSGANVLTF
TRBJ1-1 TRBV5-1 CATRGGRENTEAFF
TRBJ2-2 TRBV6-5 CASRPYIDTGELFF
TRBJ1-3 TRBV11-2 CASRGGGPGNTIYF
TRBJ1-1 TRBV11-3 CASSSEGVGVTEAFF
TRBJ1-2 TRBV29-1 CSVDLQGRLNYGYTF
TRBJ2-3 TRBV7-9 CASSLAAGDTQYF